Below, 3 T cell receptor beta chains from the same sample are listed, as sequenced in a study of post-analysis software for immune sequencing data. General observations from the study: The study found TRBV5-6, TRBV5-1 and TRBV20-1 among a few TRBV segments more frequent in patients than controls.

Their cognate antigens are unknown. The authors incorporated unique molecular identifiers into the TCR beta cDNA libraries. One entry per CDR3 protein, called by TCRdb with MiXCR from the PCR reads. The sample yields more than 500,000 distinct CDR3 sequences, around 34% seen once. Source material: blood. These receptors all come from a girl aged 2 to 17 with multiple sclerosis.

Here the CDR3 reads CASNPFAPGQGMTFF. DNA for the CDR3: TGTGCCAGCAACCCCTTCGCCCCGGGACAGGGGATGACTTTCTTT. V is TRBV11-2 and J is TRBJ1-1; 10 bases fit TRBD1. Germline CDR1 reads SGHAT; CDR2 reads FQNNGV. This CDR3 has 15 residues. Unmatched junction bases numbered 17, after V lost 7 bases and J lost 12 bases.

The chain carries TRBV29-1 and TRBJ1-2; 9 bases map to TRBD1. In germline, CDR1 is SQVTM, CDR2 ANQGSEA. V lost 4 bases to trimming and J lost 7 bases; unmatched junction nucleotides: 10. This CDR3 is built from 14 residues. The CDR3 DNA reads TGCAGCGTTGTCCCCCGGACAGGGGTTGTTGGCTACACCTTC. It yields the protein CSVVPRTGVVGYTF.

This clonotype has more than one count but fewer than ten. CDR3 nucleotide sequence: TGTGCCAGCAGCCAAGAGTGGAACACTGAAGCTTTCTTT. Its translation: CASSQEWNTEAFF. The rearrangement links TRBV7-9 to TRBJ1-1, with D uncertain. V shed 5 bases and J shed 1 base, with 8 bases lying between them. The germline gives CDR1 SEHNR, CDR2 FQNEAQ (reference sequence). CDR3 length equals 13 residues.